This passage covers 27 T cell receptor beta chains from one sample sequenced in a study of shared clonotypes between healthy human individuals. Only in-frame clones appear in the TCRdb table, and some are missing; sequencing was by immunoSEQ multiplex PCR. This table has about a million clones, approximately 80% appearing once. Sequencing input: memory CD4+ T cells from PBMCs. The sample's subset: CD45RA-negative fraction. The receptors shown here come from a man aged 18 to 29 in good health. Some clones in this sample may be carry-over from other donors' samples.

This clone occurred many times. CDR3 sequence (DNA): TGTGCCAGAAGCTTGAAATTATGGAAGGCGCCGGACTACGAGCAGTACTTC. Its protein product is CARSLKLWKAPDYEQYF. This rearrangement joins TRBV5-3 to TRBJ2-7, with no clear D. TRBV5-3 is annotated as an ORF whose role is uncertain. V was shortened by 1 base and J by 3 bases, with 20 bases between the two germline ends. The CDR3 spans 17 residues.

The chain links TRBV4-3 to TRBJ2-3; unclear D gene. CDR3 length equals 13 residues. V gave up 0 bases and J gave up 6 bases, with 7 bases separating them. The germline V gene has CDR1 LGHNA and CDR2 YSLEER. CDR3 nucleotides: TGCGCCAGCAGCCAAGAAGCCGGGGATACGCAGTATTTT. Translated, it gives CASSQEAGDTQYF.

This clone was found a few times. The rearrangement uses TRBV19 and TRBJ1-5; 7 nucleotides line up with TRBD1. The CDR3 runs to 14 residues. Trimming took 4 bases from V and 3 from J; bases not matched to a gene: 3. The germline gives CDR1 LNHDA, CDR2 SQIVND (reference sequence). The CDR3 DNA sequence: TGTGCCAGTAGTAGGGACAGAAACAATCAGCCCCAGCATTTT. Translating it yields CASSRDRNNQPQHF.

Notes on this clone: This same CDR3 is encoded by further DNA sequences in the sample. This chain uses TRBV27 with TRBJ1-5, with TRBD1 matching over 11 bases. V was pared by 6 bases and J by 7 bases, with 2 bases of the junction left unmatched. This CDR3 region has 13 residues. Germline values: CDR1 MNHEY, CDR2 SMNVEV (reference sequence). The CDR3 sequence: CASSGTGGQPQHF. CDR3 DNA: TGTGCCAGCAGCGGGACAGGGGGACAGCCCCAGCATTTT.

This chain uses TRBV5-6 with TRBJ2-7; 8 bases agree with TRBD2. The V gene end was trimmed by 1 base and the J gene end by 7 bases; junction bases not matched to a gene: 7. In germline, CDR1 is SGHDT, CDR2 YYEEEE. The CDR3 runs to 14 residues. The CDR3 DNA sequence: TGTGCCAGCAGCTTGTTAGCGGGACGGGGAGAGCAGTACTTC. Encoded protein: CASSLLAGRGEQYF.

The CDR3 nucleotides read TGTGCCAGCAGACCGACTAGCGGGAGGGCGGTCGGGGAGCTGTTTTTT. This gives the protein CASRPTSGRAVGELFF. This chain joins TRBV2 and TRBJ2-2; 14 bases agree with TRBD2. CDR3 length: 16 residues. V was clipped by 6 bases and J by 7 bases; unmatched bases: 7. Germline assignment: CDR1 SNHLY and CDR2 FYNNEI.

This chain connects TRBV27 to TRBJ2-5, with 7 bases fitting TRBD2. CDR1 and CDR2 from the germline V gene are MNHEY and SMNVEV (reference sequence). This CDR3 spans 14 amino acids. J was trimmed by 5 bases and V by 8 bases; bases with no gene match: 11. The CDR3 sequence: CASRGSGWRETQYF. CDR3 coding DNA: TGTGCCAGCCGGGGTAGCGGGTGGCGGGAGACCCAGTACTTC.

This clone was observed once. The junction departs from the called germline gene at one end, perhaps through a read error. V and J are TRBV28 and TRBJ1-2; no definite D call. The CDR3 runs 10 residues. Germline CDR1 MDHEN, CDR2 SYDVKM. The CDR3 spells CASSSDSNHF. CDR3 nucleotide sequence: TGTGCCAGCAGTTCGGACTCAAACCACTTC.

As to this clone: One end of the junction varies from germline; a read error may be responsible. CDR3 residues: CASNLAAGGQETQYF. The CDR3 bases are TGTGCCAGCAACTTGGCGGCAGGGGGCCAAGAGACCCAGTACTTC. The chain couples TRBV5-4 to TRBJ2-5; 7 bases fit TRBD1. Germline assignment: CDR1 SGHNT and CDR2 YYREEE (reference sequence). The CDR3 loop spans 15 amino acids.

CDR3: CASSKGRLSSYEQYF. The CDR3 DNA reads TGTGCCAGCAGCAAGGGGCGGCTAAGCTCCTACGAGCAGTACTTC. This chain uses TRBV7-2 with TRBJ2-5; TRBD1 might be the D (5 bases). TRBJ2-7 explains the end of the DNA better; the J call may be wrong. This CDR3 contains 15 residues. Per the germline V gene, CDR1 is SGHTA and CDR2 is FQGNSA.

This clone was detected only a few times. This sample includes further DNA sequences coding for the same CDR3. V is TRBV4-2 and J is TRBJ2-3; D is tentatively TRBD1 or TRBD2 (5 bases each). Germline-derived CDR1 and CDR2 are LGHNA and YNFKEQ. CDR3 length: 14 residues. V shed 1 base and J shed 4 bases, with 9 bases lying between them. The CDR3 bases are TGTGCCAGCAGCCAAGTGGGGGTGCCAGATACGCAGTATTTT. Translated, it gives CASSQVGVPDTQYF.

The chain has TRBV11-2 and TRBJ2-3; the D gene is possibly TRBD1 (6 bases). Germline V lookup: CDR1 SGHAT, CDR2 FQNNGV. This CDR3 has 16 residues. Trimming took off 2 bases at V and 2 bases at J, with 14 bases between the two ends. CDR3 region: CASSLSLQGYTDTQYF. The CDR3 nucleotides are TGTGCCAGCAGCTTATCCCTACAGGGTTACACAGATACGCAGTATTTT.

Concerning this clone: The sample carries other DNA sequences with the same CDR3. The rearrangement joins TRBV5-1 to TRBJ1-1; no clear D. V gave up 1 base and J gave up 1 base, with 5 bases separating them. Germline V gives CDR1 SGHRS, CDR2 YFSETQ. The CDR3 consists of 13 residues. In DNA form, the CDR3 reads TGCGCCAGCAGCTTGACCGAGAACACTGAAGCTTTCTTT. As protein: CASSLTENTEAFF.

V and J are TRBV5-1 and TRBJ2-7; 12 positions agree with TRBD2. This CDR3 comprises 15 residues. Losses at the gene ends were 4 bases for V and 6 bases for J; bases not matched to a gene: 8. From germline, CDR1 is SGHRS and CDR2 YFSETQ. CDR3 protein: CASSQRLAGAPEQYF. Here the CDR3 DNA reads TGCGCCAGCAGCCAACGACTAGCGGGAGCCCCCGAGCAGTACTTC. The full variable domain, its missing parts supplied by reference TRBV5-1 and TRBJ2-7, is KAGVTQTPRYLIKTRGQQVTLSCSPISGHRSVSWYQQTPGQGLQFLFEYFSETQRNKGNFPGRFSGRQFSNSRSEMNVSTLELGDSALYLCASSQRLAGAPEQYFGPGTRLTVT.

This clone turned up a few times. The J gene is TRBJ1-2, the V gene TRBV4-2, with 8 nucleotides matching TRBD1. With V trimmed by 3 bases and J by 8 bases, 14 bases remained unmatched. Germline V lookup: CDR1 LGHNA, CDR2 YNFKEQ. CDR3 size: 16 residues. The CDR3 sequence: CASSQVAGTGSWGYTF. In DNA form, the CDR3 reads TGTGCCAGCAGCCAGGTTGCCGGGACAGGATCATGGGGCTACACCTTC.

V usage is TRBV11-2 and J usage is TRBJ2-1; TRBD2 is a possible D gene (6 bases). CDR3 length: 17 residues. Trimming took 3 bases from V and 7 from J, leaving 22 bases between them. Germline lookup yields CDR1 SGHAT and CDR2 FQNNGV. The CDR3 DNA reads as TGTGCCAGCAGCTTCCCATCAAATGGCGGGACGGGAAATGAGCAGTTCTTC. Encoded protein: CASSFPSNGGTGNEQFF. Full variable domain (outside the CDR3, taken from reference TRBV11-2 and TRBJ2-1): EAGVAQSPRYKIIEKRQSVAFWCNPISGHATLYWYQQILGQGPKLLIQFQNNGVVDDSQLPKDRFSAERLKGVDSTLKIQPAKLEDSAVYLCASSFPSNGGTGNEQFFGPGTRLTVL.

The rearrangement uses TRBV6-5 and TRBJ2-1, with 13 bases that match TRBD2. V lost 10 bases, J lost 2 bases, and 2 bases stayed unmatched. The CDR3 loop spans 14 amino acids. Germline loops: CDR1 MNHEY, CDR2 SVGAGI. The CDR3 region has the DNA TGTGCCACGGGGACTAGCGGGACCTACAATGAGCAGTTCTTC. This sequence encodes CATGTSGTYNEQFF.

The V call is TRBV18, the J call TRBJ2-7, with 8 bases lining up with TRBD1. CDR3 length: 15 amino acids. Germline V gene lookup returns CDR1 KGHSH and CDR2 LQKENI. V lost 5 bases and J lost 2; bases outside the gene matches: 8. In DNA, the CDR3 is TGTGCCAGCTCAACGACACAGGGGGGACCCTACGAGCAGTACTTC. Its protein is CASSTTQGGPYEQYF.

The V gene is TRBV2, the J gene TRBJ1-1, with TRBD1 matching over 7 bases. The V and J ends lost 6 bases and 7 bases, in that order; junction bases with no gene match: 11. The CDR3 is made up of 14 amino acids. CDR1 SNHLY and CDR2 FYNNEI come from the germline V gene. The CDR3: CASRQLQGNDEAFF. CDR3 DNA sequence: TGTGCCAGCAGGCAACTACAGGGGAACGATGAAGCTTTCTTT.

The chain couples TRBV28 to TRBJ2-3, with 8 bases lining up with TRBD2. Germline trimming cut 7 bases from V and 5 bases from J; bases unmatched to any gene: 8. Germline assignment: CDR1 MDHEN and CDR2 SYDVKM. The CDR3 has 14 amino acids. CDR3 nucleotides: TGTGCCAGCAAGAGGGCGGGAGGAAGAGATACGCAGTATTTT. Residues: CASKRAGGRDTQYF. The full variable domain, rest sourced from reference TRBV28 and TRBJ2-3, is DVKVTQSSRYLVKRTGEKVFLECVQDMDHENMFWYRQDPGLGLRLIYFSYDVKMKEKGDIPEGYSVSREKKERFSLILESASTNQTSMYLCASKRAGGRDTQYFGPGTRLTVL.

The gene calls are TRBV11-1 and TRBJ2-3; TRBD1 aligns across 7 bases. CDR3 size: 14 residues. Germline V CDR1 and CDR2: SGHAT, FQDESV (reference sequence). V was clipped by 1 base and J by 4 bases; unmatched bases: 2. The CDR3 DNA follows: TGTGCCAGCAGCTTAGACAGGGGTGCAGATACGCAGTATTTT. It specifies CASSLDRGADTQYF.

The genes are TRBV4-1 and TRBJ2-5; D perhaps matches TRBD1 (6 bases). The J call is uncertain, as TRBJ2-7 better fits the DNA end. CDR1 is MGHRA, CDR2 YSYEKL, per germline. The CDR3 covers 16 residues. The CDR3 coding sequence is TGCGCCAGCAGCCACTTAGGGGGAAACCGGGACTACGAGCAGTACTTC. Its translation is CASSHLGGNRDYEQYF.

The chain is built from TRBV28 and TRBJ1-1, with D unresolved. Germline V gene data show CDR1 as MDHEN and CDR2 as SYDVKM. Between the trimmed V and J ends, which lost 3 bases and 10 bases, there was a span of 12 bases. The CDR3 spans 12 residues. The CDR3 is CASSLPRHVAFF. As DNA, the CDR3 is TGTGCCAGCAGTTTGCCCCGGCACGTAGCTTTCTTT.

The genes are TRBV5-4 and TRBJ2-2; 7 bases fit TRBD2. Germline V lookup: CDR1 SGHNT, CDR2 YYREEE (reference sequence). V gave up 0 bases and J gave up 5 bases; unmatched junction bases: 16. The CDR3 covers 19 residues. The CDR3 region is CASSLGLVSSGAGTGELFF. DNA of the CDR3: TGTGCCAGCAGCTTGGGGCTGGTATCTAGCGGAGCAGGGACCGGGGAGCTGTTTTTT.

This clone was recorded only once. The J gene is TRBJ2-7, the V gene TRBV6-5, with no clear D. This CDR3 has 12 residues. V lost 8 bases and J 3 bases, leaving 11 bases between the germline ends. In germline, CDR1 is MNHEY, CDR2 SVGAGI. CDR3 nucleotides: TGTGCCAGCCGGCAGAACAGCTACGAGCAGTACTTC. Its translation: CASRQNSYEQYF.

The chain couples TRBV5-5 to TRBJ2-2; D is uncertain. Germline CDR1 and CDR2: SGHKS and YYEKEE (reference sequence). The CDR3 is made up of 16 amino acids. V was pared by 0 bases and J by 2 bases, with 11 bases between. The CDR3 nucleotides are TGTGCCAGCAGCTTGGCCCGTCAGAGTAACACCGGGGAGCTGTTTTTT. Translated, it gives CASSLARQSNTGELFF. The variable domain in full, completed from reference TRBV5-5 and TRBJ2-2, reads DAGVTQSPTHLIKTRGQQVTLRCSPISGHKSVSWYQQVLGQGPQFIFQYYEKEERGRGNFPDRFSARQFPNYSSELNVNALLLGDSALYLCASSLARQSNTGELFFGEGSRLTVL.

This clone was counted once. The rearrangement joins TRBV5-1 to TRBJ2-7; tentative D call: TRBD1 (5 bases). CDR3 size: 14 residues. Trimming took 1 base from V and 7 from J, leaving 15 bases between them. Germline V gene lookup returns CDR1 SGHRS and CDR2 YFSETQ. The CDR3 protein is CASSLNVGAREQYF. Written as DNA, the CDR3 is TGCGCCAGCAGCTTGAACGTAGGGGCAAGGGAGCAGTACTTC.